This TCR beta chain derives from a study of long-term antiretroviral therapy in people with HIV. Study-wide findings and caveats: On ART adherence, viral resistance or therapy changes, no data were available. Possibly under older ART regimens, blood was drawn between the mid-2000s and the late 2010s. The range of CDR3 lengths in HIV repertoires proved narrower than that found in controls.

Two or more post-ART PBMC samples, plus at least one pre-ART sample, were available for each donor. V gave up 6 bases and J gave up 4 bases; unmatched junction bases: 10. This CDR3 comprises 16 residues. Germline values: CDR1 MNHEY, CDR2 SMNVEV (reference sequence). In this sample, this clone turned up once. As yet, its antigen is unknown. Running of the v3.0 immunoSEQ assay took place at survey level. Produced via immunoSEQ multiplex PCR; TCRdb's table is partial and in-frame only. In the table there are approximately 26,000 clones, 70% to 85% of which are singletons. The clonotype originates from a woman aged 40 to 50 with HIV. This specimen consisted of unsorted PBMCs, obtained 1.2 years after starting antiretroviral therapy. This chain joins TRBV27 and TRBJ1-5; 9 positions match TRBD1. The chain's CDR3 is CASRITGQGGNQPQHF. The CDR3 bases are TGTGCCAGCAGAATCACGGGACAGGGAGGGAATCAGCCCCAGCATTTT.